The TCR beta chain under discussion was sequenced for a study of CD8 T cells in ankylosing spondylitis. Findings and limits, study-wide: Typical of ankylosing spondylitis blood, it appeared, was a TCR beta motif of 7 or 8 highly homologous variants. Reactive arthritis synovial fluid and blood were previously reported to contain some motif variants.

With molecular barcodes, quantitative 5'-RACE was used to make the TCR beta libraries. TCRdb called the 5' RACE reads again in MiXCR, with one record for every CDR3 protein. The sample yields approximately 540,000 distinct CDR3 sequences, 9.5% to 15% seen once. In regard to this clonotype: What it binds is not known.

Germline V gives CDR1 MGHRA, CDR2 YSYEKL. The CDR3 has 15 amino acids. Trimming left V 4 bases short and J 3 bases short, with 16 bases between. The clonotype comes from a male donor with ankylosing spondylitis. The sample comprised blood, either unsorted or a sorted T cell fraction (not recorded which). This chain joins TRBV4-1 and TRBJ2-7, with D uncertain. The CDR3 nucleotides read TGCGCCAGCAGCCGACTGGACGTTATTGACTACGAGCAGTACTTC. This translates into CASSRLDVIDYEQYF.